A selection of T cell receptor beta chains follows, all from one sample in a study of a mutant IDH1 vaccine in newly diagnosed glioma. For these TCRs, the target antigens are not known. Profiled with immunoSEQ multiplex PCR; TCRdb holds only in-frame clones, not every one. The sample lists fewer than 35,000 clones, roughly 90% occurring once. This specimen consisted of PBMCs, obtained from a glioma patient whose treatment included an IDH1 peptide vaccine. The receptors here all came from a middle-aged man with glioma. Each CDR3 is given with its conserved first and last residue. The D gene is left open where the match is weak. Where a row states a size, it is once, few, many or the class of an expanded clone; other rows omit it.

cdr3_nt cdr3_aa clone_size d_call j_call v_call
TGTGCCAGCAGCTCGAGACGACAGGTCGACTATGGCTACACCTTC CASSSRRQVDYGYTF few NA TRBJ1-2 TRBV5-4
TGTGCCAGCAGCCAGCGGCGGGGGAGCTCTGGAAACACCATATATTTT CASSQRRGSSGNTIYF NA NA TRBJ1-3 TRBV14
TGTGCCAGTAGTATGGTCGGGGGATCGGCCGGGGAGCTGTTTTTT CASSMVGGSAGELFF NA NA TRBJ2-2 TRBV19
TGTGCCAGCAGCGTAAGGACAGGCCAATACGAGCAGTACTTC CASSVRTGQYEQYF NA TRBD1 TRBJ2-7 TRBV6-1
TGCAGCGTTGAAGCTTCTACGACAGGGGATTCCTACAATGAGCAGTTCTTC CSVEASTTGDSYNEQFF few TRBD1 TRBJ2-1 TRBV29-1
TGTGCCAGCAGTTTATCTCTAATTGGTACGCAGTATTTT CASSLSLIGTQYF NA NA TRBJ2-3 TRBV27
TGCGCCAGCAGCCTAGAACCGAGCACCTACCATCGGAGCTCCAGGGGTGAGCAGTTCTTC CASSLEPSTYHRSSRGEQFF NA NA TRBJ2-1 TRBV10-2
TGTGCCAGCAGCGTAGACAGTTTCAGCTCCTACAATGAGCAGTTCTTC CASSVDSFSSYNEQFF NA NA TRBJ2-1 TRBV9
TGTGCCAGCAGTGGGGGCGGGGGAATAGGAGAGACCCAGTACTTC CASSGGGGIGETQYF NA NA TRBJ2-5 TRBV7-8
TGTGCCAGCGCGACACCTTCTACGGGGCGCTACACTGAAGCTTTCTTT CASATPSTGRYTEAFF NA NA TRBJ1-1 TRBV7-2
TGTGCCAGCAGCGTAGGGACAAATGAAAAACTGTTTTTT CASSVGTNEKLFF few NA TRBJ1-4 TRBV9
TGTGCCAGCAGTGAAAAAGCCCTGAGCTCCTACAATGAGCAGTTCTTC CASSEKALSSYNEQFF NA NA TRBJ2-1 TRBV2
TGTGCCAGCTCGGCAGGGAATGAGGCTGAAGCTTTCTTT CASSAGNEAEAFF NA NA TRBJ1-1 TRBV18
TGTGCCTGGAGTGCCACAGGGACCCAAGAGACCCAGTACTTC CAWSATGTQETQYF NA NA TRBJ2-5 TRBV30
TGTGCCAGCGATATACAGGGGTCCGCTGAAGCTTTCTTT CASDIQGSAEAFF NA TRBD1 TRBJ1-1 TRBV2
TGTGCCAGCAGCTTAGGACGAGAATACGAGCAGTACTTC CASSLGREYEQYF NA NA TRBJ2-7 TRBV7-6
TGTGCCAGCAGCTTTTTGGACTCGAACACTGAAGCTTTCTTT CASSFLDSNTEAFF NA NA TRBJ1-1 TRBV11-2
TGTGCCAGCAGGGCTAGCGGGAGGGGAGAGACCCAGTACTTC CASRASGRGETQYF NA TRBD2 TRBJ2-5 TRBV6-1
TGTGCCAGCAGCTTCGGAGATTCAACTAATGAAAAACTGTTTTTT CASSFGDSTNEKLFF NA NA TRBJ1-4 TRBV7-9
TGTGCCAGCAGCTTAGATGTGTCCACTGAAGCTTTCTTT CASSLDVSTEAFF few NA TRBJ1-1 TRBV7-8
TGCGCCAGCAGCCAAGATATCCCTAACCGGGACATAAGCAATCAGCCCCAGCATTTT CASSQDIPNRDISNQPQHF once NA TRBJ1-5 TRBV4-3
TGTGCCACCAGCAGTCCGGGGCAGGGGATGAACACTGAAGCTTTCTTT CATSSPGQGMNTEAFF NA NA TRBJ1-1 TRBV15
TGCACCAGCAGCCAAGATCATCCCCAGCGGGGGGGAGAACGGTACTTC CTSSQDHPQRGGERYF NA NA TRBJ2-5 TRBV1
TGTGCCAGCAGCTTGGCGGATATCCCCTACGAGCAGTACTTC CASSLADIPYEQYF NA NA TRBJ2-7 TRBV5-5
TGCGCCAGCAGCCGGAGCGGGGGCCAATACAATGAGCAGTTCTTC CASSRSGGQYNEQFF NA TRBD2 TRBJ2-1 TRBV5-1
TGTGCCACCAGCAGAGTGCAGGGGGATCAGCCCCAGCATTTT CATSRVQGDQPQHF NA TRBD1 TRBJ1-5 TRBV15
TGTGCCAGTACCGCAGGGGCGACCTCAAACTATGGCTACACCTTC CASTAGATSNYGYTF few NA TRBJ1-2 TRBV19
TGTGCCAGCAGACTAGACAGGGAGGGTGAAAAACTGTTTTTT CASRLDREGEKLFF once TRBD1 TRBJ1-4 TRBV6-5
TGTGCCAGCACCCAGGGTCATGCTAATGAAAAACTGTTTTTT CASTQGHANEKLFF NA NA TRBJ1-4 TRBV9
TGCGCCAGCAGCGTAGGGAGGGGTGGCTGGGGCCAAGAGACCCAGTACTTC CASSVGRGGWGQETQYF NA TRBD2 TRBJ2-5 TRBV4-1
TGTGCCAGCAGCCGCCGGATGGAGACCCAGTACTTC CASSRRMETQYF NA NA TRBJ2-5 TRBV11-2
TGTGCCAGTAATCAGCGACGGATGAACACTGAAGCTTTCTTT CASNQRRMNTEAFF NA NA TRBJ1-1 TRBV19
TGTGCCAGCAGCTTAGTCATAGGCGGGAGCTACGAGCAGTACTTC CASSLVIGGSYEQYF NA TRBD2 TRBJ2-7 TRBV7-9
TGTGCCAGCAGTCCGGGGGGATTGCGGAATGAGCAGTTCTTC CASSPGGLRNEQFF NA TRBD2 TRBJ2-1 TRBV28
TGTGCCATCACCGTGGGTAGCGGACCCACAGATACGCAGTATTTT CAITVGSGPTDTQYF NA NA TRBJ2-3 TRBV10-3
TGCGCCAGCAGCTTGGGAGGTGGAGGACCCTCTGGAAACACCATATATTTT CASSLGGGGPSGNTIYF NA NA TRBJ1-3 TRBV5-1
TGCGCCAGCAGCACTCTCGGGGGTGGGAGTGGAGAAAAACTGTTTTTT CASSTLGGGSGEKLFF NA NA TRBJ1-4 TRBV5-1
TGTGCCATCAGTGGCGGCGGTAGCACAGATACGCAGTATTTT CAISGGGSTDTQYF NA NA TRBJ2-3 TRBV10-3
TGTGCCAGCTCACCAACCAGCGGGGGGGCAGGAGATACGCAGTATTTT CASSPTSGGAGDTQYF NA TRBD2 TRBJ2-3 TRBV18
TGTGCCAGCGAGAGAGACAGGGTGACCATATATTTT CASERDRVTIYF NA TRBD1 TRBJ1-3 TRBV6-1
TGTGCCAGTAGTGCCCCGGGGCTCTTCAATCAGCCCCAGCATTTT CASSAPGLFNQPQHF NA NA TRBJ1-5 TRBV19
TGCGCCAGCAGCCAAGATTTCGGACAGTATTACGAGCAGTACTTC CASSQDFGQYYEQYF NA NA TRBJ2-7 TRBV4-3
TGTGCCAGCAGCCTAGGGACCTATGGCTACACCTTC CASSLGTYGYTF once NA TRBJ1-2 TRBV7-2
TGTGCCAGCAGCGTAGCGGGGGGTAACTATGGCTACACCTTC CASSVAGGNYGYTF NA NA TRBJ1-2 TRBV9
TGTGCCAGCAGACATACCGGTAACTATGGCTACACCTTC CASRHTGNYGYTF NA NA TRBJ1-2 TRBV6-5
TGTGCCAGCAGCCCCCGACAGGGGGCGGCTGGCTACACCTTC CASSPRQGAAGYTF NA TRBD1 TRBJ1-2 TRBV7-9